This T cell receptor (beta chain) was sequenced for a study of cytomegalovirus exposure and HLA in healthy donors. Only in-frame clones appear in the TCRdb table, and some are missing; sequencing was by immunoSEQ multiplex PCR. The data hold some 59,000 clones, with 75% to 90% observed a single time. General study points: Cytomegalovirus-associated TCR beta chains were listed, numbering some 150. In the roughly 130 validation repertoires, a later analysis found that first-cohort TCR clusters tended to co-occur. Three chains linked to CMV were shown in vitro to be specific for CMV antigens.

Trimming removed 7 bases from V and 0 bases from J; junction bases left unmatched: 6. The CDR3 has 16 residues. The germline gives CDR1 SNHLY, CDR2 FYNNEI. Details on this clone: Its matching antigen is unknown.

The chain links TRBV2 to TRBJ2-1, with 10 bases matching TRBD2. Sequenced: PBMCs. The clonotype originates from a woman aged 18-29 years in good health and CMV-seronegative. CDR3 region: CASKGAGGSSYNEQFF. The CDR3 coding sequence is TGTGCCAGCAAGGGAGCGGGAGGGAGCTCCTACAATGAGCAGTTCTTC.